The sequence of this TCR beta chain was determined in a study of beta chain features in type 1 diabetes. Findings of the study overall: Type 1 diabetes patients showed fewer insertions and more deletions at VDJ junctions. Within each of all four CD4+ subsets, Type 1 diabetes patients had TCRB CDR3s that were moderately but significantly shorter.

The CDR3 covers 13 residues. Trimming removed 0 bases from V and 9 bases from J; junction bases left unmatched: 3. Germline V lookup: CDR1 LNHNV, CDR2 YYDKDF (reference sequence). Worth noting for this clone: Antigen: not known.

All of the isolated RNA was reverse transcribed, so expressed TCRB transcripts were sequenced. TCRdb keeps only in-frame clones here, not all; method: immunoSEQ multiplex PCR. The table lists about 270,000 clones, around 15% of them singletons, with 0.015% to 0.02% in the top ten. The receptor was isolated from a man aged 25-45 years with type 1 diabetes. Sequences were obtained from naive CD4+ T cells from blood. The chain links TRBV15 to TRBJ2-7; 9 positions agree with TRBD1. Written as DNA, the CDR3 is TGTGCCACCAGCAGAGATCCGGGACAGGGGCAGTACTTC. Translation: CATSRDPGQGQYF.